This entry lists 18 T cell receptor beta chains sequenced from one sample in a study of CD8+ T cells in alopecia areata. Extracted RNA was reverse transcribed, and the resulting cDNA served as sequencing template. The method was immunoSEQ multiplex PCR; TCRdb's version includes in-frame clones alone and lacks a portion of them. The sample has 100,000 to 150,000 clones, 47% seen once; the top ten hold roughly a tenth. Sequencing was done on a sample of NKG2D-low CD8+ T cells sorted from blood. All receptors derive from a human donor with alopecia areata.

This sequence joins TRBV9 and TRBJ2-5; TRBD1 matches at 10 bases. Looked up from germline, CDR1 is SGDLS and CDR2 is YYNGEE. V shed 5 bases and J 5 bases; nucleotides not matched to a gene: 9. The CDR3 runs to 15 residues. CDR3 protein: CASRLTGGKEETQYF. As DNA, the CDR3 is TGTGCCAGCAGACTGACAGGGGGCAAAGAGGAGACCCAGTACTTC.

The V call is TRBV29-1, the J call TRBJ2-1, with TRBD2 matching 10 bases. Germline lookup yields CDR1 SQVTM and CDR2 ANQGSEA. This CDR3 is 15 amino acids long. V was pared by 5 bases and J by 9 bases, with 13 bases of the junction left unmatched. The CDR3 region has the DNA TGCAGCGTTCATCCGGCAGCGGGGGGGTCCGGTGAGCAGTTCTTC. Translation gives CSVHPAAGGSGEQFF.

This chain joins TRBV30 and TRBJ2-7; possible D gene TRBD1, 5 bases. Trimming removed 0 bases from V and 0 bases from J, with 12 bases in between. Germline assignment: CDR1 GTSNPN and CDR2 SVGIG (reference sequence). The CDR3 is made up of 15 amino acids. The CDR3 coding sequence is TGTGCCTGGAGTGTACATACAGGTCGCTCCTACGAGCAGTACTTC. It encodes CAWSVHTGRSYEQYF.

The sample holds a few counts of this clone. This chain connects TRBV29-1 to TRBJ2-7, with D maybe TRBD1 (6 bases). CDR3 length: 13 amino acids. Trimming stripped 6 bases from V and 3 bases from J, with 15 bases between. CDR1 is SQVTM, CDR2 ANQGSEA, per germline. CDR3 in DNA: TGCAGCGTAGCAAATCGGGACAACTACGAGCAGTACTTC. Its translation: CSVANRDNYEQYF.

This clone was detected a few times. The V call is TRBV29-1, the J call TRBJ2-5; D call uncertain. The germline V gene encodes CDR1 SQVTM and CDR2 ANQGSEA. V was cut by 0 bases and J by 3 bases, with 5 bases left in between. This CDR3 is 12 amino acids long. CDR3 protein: CSVEDPKETQYF. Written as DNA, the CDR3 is TGCAGCGTTGAAGATCCGAAAGAGACCCAGTACTTC.

This CDR3 reads CSVVTGEGYGYTF. CDR3 nucleotides: TGCAGCGTGGTGACAGGGGAGGGATATGGCTACACCTTC. The V gene is TRBV29-1, the J gene TRBJ1-2; 8 nucleotides match TRBD1. This CDR3 region has 13 residues. J lost 5 bases, V lost 6 bases, and 8 bases had no gene match. Germline V gene sequence: CDR1 SQVTM, CDR2 ANQGSEA.

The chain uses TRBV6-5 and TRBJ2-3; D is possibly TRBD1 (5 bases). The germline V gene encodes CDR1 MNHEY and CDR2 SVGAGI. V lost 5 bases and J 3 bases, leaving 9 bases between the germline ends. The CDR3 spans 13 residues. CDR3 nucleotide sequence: TGTGCCAGCAGTCCGACAGAGACAGATACGCAGTATTTT. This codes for CASSPTETDTQYF.

The CDR3 here is CASSTIAGLEQYF. The CDR3 bases are TGTGCCAGCAGTACCATCGCGGGGCTCGAGCAGTACTTC. The chain combines TRBV28 with TRBJ2-7; possible D gene TRBD2, 6 bases. V lost 5 bases and J lost 6, with 14 bases in between. This CDR3 contains 13 residues. Per the germline V gene, CDR1 is MDHEN and CDR2 is SYDVKM.

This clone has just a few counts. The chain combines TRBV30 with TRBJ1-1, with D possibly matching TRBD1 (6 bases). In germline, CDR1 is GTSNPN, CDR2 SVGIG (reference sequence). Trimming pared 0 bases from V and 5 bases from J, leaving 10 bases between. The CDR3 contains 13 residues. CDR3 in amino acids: CAWSVTGRTEAFF. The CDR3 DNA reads TGTGCCTGGAGTGTAACAGGGCGGACTGAAGCTTTCTTT. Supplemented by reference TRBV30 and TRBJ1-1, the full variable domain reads SQTIHQWPATLVQPVGSPLSLECTVEGTSNPNLYWYRQAAGRGLQLLFYSVGIGQISSEVPQNLSASRPQDRQFILSSKKLLLSDSGFYLCAWSVTGRTEAFFGQGTRLTVV.

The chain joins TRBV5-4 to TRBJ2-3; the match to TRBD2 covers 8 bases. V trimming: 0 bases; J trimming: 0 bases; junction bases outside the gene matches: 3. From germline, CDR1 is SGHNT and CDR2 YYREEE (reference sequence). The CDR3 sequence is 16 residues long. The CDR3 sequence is CASSLAQRESTDTQYF. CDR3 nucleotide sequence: TGTGCCAGCAGCTTGGCCCAGCGGGAGAGCACAGATACGCAGTATTTT.

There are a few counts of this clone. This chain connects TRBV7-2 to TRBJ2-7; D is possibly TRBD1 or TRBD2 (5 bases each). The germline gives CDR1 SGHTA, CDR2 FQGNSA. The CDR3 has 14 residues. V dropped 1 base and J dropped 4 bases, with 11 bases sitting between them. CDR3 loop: CASSLGYGGYEQYF. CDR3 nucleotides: TGTGCCAGCAGCTTAGGATATGGGGGATACGAGCAGTACTTC.

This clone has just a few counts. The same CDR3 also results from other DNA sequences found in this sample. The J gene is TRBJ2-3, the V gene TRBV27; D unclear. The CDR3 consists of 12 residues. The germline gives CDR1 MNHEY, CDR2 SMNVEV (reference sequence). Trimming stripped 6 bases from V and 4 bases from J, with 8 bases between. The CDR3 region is CASSSLADTQYF. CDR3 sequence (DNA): TGTGCCAGCAGCTCACTCGCAGATACGCAGTATTTT.

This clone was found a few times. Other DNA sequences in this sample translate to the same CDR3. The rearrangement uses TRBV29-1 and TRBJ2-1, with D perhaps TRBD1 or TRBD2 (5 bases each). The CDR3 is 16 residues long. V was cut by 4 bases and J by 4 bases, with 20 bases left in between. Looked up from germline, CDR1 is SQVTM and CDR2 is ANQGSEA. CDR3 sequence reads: CSVVDAPGRAYNEQFF. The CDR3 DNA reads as TGCAGCGTTGTCGATGCACCGGGGCGGGCTTACAATGAGCAGTTCTTC.

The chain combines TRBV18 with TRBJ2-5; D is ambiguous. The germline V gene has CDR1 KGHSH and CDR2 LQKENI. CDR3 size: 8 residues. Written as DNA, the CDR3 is TGTATGGAAGAGACCCAGTACTTC. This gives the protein CMEETQYF.

The CDR3 DNA follows: TGCAGCGTTGATAAGGGACAGGGAAACACCGGGGAGCTGTTTTTT. As protein: CSVDKGQGNTGELFF. The chain joins TRBV29-1 to TRBJ2-2, with 9 bases that match TRBD1. Looked up from germline, CDR1 is SQVTM and CDR2 is ANQGSEA. The CDR3 is made up of 15 amino acids. The V segment lost 3 bases and the J segment 2 bases; nucleotides outside the gene matches: 4.

The CDR3 coding sequence is TGTGCCAGCAGTTTAAGTACAACAGGGAACCACGAGCAGTACTTC. Translation: CASSLSTTGNHEQYF. This chain connects TRBV27 to TRBJ2-7; a weak D match, TRBD1 (6 bases). Germline V gene data show CDR1 as MNHEY and CDR2 as SMNVEV (reference sequence). This CDR3 spans 15 amino acids. V lost 2 bases and J lost 5, with 16 bases in between.

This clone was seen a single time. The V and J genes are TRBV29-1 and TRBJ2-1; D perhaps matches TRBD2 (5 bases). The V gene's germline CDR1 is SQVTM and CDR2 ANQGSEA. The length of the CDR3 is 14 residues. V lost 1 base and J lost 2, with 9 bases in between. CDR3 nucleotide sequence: TGCAGCGTTGAAGCGAGGGCGGCCTACAATGAGCAGTTCTTC. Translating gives CSVEARAAYNEQFF.

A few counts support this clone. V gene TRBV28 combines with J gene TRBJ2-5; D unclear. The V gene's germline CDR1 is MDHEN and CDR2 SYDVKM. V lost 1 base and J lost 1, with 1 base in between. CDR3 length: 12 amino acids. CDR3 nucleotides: TGTGCCAGCAGTTTATTCCAAGAGACCCAGTACTTC. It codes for CASSLFQETQYF.